These T cell receptor beta chains were read from a single sample in a study of blood T cell repertoires in COVID-19. The table came from immunoSEQ multiplex PCR; TCRdb's copy has only in-frame clones and leaves some out. This table has 100,000 to 120,000 clones, 88% appearing once. Sample: peripheral blood. These receptors originate from a human donor in a cohort sampled during active COVID-19. Each CDR3 is given with its conserved first and last residue. Size is stated for part of the rows, as once, few or many counts, or as a class when the clone is expanded.

size	J	V	CDR3
-	TRBJ1-3	TRBV4-1	CASSQAGGEYSGNTIYF
-	TRBJ2-2	TRBV2	CASSGPRLAGGLVVGELFF
-	TRBJ2-7	TRBV10-1	CASSWDRLSEQYF
-	TRBJ2-5	TRBV6-5	CASSYFGTGGGETQYF
-	TRBJ1-1	TRBV11-2	CASSQSQGWNTEAFF
-	TRBJ1-2	TRBV28	CASSGLGTGKVGGYTF
-	TRBJ2-2	TRBV3-1/TRBV3-2	CASSLIPGLASGELFF
-	TRBJ2-1	TRBV6-5	CASSTQGLNYNEQFF
once	TRBJ2-7	TRBV19	CASTPTSGPSYEQYF
-	TRBJ2-5	TRBV28	CATSLSGRGETQYF
-	TRBJ2-1	TRBV28	CASRDSPYNEQFF
-	TRBJ2-1	TRBV11-3	CASSLVAGGLNEQFF
-	TRBJ2-2	TRBV19	CASAKARGTGELFF
once	TRBJ1-3	TRBV4-1	CASSPESSGNTIYF
-	TRBJ2-1	TRBV20-1	CSASVSVLYNEQFF
-	TRBJ1-5	TRBV7-2	CASSTHGLAQHF
-	TRBJ2-3	TRBV10-2	CASSEGQGGSTDTQYF
-	TRBJ1-4	TRBV15	CATSRGSGTVQEKLFF
-	TRBJ2-3	TRBV2	CASMGQSSTDTQYF
-	TRBJ1-1	TRBV19	CASSIDQGLGNTEAFF
-	TRBJ2-7	TRBV28	CASSPRSGTGWPDEQYF
-	TRBJ2-1	TRBV10-2	CASGLAGGPYNEQFF
-	TRBJ1-3	TRBV4-1	CASSQDRGSGNTIYF
-	TRBJ1-1	TRBV19	CASSIGTGVETTEAFF
-	TRBJ2-1	TRBV29-1	CSAVAGGPRNEQFF
-	TRBJ1-5	TRBV27	CASQGAGQPQHF
-	TRBJ2-1	TRBV7-3	CASSPTGNEQFF
-	TRBJ1-1	TRBV9	CASSATGGRTEAFF